The 24 T cell receptor beta chains reported below all come from one sample, sequenced in a study of T cells after yellow fever vaccination. TCRdb reanalysed the 5' RACE reads using MiXCR and keeps one entry per CDR3 protein. The top ten clones hold around a fifth of a sample with 250,000 or so distinct CDR3 sequences, around 3.5% of them seen once. Sequencing used PBMCs, obtained 15 days after the yellow fever booster vaccination. These TCRs come from a man between 18 and 29 years old who received the YFV17D yellow fever vaccine.

The table lists this clonotype with many counts. The gene calls are TRBV7-2 and TRBJ2-3, with D possibly being TRBD2 (5 bases). The germline V gene encodes CDR1 SGHTA and CDR2 FQGNSA. The CDR3 extends over 15 amino acids. Deletions cut 1 base from V and 1 base from J, with 9 bases between. This CDR3 reads CASSLVVSGTDTQYF. The CDR3 DNA is TGTGCCAGCAGCTTAGTAGTTAGCGGCACAGATACGCAGTATTTT.

Of note for this clonotype: A read error is possible here, since a much larger clone lies one base away. The CDR3 bases are TGTGCCAGCAGTCCAGAGCGGGGGGTTAAAGATACGCAGTATTTT. Translating it yields CASSPERGVKDTQYF. J is TRBJ2-3 and V is TRBV27; TRBD2 matches at 9 bases. There are 15 residues in the CDR3. Per germline, CDR1 MNHEY and CDR2 SMNVEV (reference sequence). Germline trimming cut 5 bases from V and 5 bases from J; bases unmatched to any gene: 8.

This clonotype was seen repeatedly, ten times or more. The gene calls are TRBV6-4 and TRBJ2-3; 7 bases map to TRBD2. The CDR3 spans 15 residues. Germline values: CDR1 MRHNA, CDR2 SNTAGT. V lost 4 bases and J lost 1; bases outside the gene matches: 5. The CDR3 region is CASSAQGGGTDTQYF. CDR3 nucleotides: TGTGCCAGCAGTGCGCAGGGAGGGGGCACAGATACGCAGTATTTT.

This clonotype was seen at least ten times. The chain has TRBV20-1 and TRBJ1-1, with 8 bases fitting TRBD1. The junction had 9 bases not matched to a gene; V was cut back by 5 bases and J by 4 bases. The length of the CDR3 is 14 residues. Germline V gives CDR1 DFQATT, CDR2 SNEGSKA (reference sequence). CDR3 residues: CSAYAGGLGTEAFF. Written as DNA, the CDR3 is TGCAGTGCTTATGCAGGGGGCCTTGGCACTGAAGCTTTCTTT.

The sample holds many counts of this clonotype. The gene calls are TRBV12-3 or TRBV12-4 and TRBJ2-7; D tentatively reads TRBD1 or TRBD2 (5 bases each). V dropped 8 bases and J dropped 3 bases, with 14 bases sitting between them. This CDR3 is built from 13 residues. CDR3 region: CASGTPDLYEQYF. CDR3 DNA: TGTGCCAGCGGGACGCCGGACCTCTACGAGCAGTACTTC.

This clonotype has a count of ten or more. The V and J genes are TRBV5-1 and TRBJ2-5; D possibly corresponds to TRBD2 (6 bases). The germline gives CDR1 SGHRS, CDR2 YFSETQ. Trimming stripped 0 bases from V and 3 bases from J, with 9 bases between. This CDR3 has 14 amino acids. The CDR3 nucleotides are TGCGCCAGCAGCTTGGCTGCGGGGAAAGAGACCCAGTACTTC. This encodes CASSLAAGKETQYF.

This clonotype was counted ten times or more. The gene calls are TRBV7-2 and TRBJ1-3; D is uncertain. V was trimmed by 7 bases and J by 10 bases, leaving 17 bases between them. CDR3 length: 13 amino acids. The germline CDR1 and CDR2 sequences are SGHTA and FQGNSA. The CDR3 is CASTWTDRRTIYF. CDR3 DNA sequence: TGTGCCAGCACCTGGACGGACCGCCGGACCATATATTTT.

This clonotype was found many times. V is TRBV12-3 or TRBV12-4 and J is TRBJ2-5; TRBD1 aligns across 10 bases. V was clipped by 7 bases and J by 1 base; unmatched bases: 3. The CDR3 length is 14 residues. The CDR3 DNA follows: TGTGCCAGCACCAGGGACAGGGGCCAAGAGACCCAGTACTTC. Translated: CASTRDRGQETQYF.

This clonotype was found many times. A read error may produce the germline difference seen at one junction end. The rearrangement joins TRBV5-1 to TRBJ2-3, with a possible D match to TRBD1 (6 bases). CDR3 length equals 13 residues. Germline V CDR1 and CDR2: SGHRS, YFSETQ. The CDR3 reads CASSLPPGHRPHF. As DNA, the CDR3 is TGCGCCAGCAGCTTGCCGCCGGGACACCGACCCCATTTT.

This clonotype was observed many times. Germline and junction disagree at one end, which may indicate a read error. CDR3 residues: CASSWGQGLGDTF. The CDR3 region has the DNA TGCGCCAGCAGCTGGGGACAGGGCCTTGGCGACACCTTC. The rearrangement links TRBV5-1 to TRBJ1-2, with 9 positions matching TRBD1. The CDR3 extends over 13 amino acids. Germline V gene lookup returns CDR1 SGHRS and CDR2 YFSETQ.

In its sample, this clonotype was seen many times. The J gene is TRBJ2-2, the V gene TRBV24-1; perhaps TRBD1 as D (5 bases). V lost 4 bases, J lost 6 bases, and 14 bases lay in between. The CDR3 runs 15 residues. CDR1 is KGHDR, CDR2 SFDVKD, per germline. Here the CDR3 reads CATSDPSRVPGELFF. The CDR3 DNA sequence: TGTGCCACCAGTGACCCAAGCAGGGTCCCCGGGGAGCTGTTTTTT.

Many counts were recorded for this clonotype. This chain connects TRBV7-9 to TRBJ2-3; D is ambiguous. Germline V gene lookup returns CDR1 SEHNR and CDR2 FQNEAQ (reference sequence). The CDR3 contains 16 residues. V was cut by 4 bases and J by 0 bases, with 14 bases left in between. CDR3 nucleotides: TGTGCCAGCAGCTCTATGGGCGAGGCTAGCACAGATACGCAGTATTTT. Protein: CASSSMGEASTDTQYF.

This chain links TRBV4-1 with TRBJ2-1; D possibly corresponds to TRBD2 (6 bases). Germline V gene data show CDR1 as MGHRA and CDR2 as YSYEKL. The ends were cut back, 3 bases at V and 5 bases at J, with 17 bases in the middle. This CDR3 spans 16 amino acids. CDR3 protein: CASSQSRRGLDNEQFF. In DNA form, the CDR3 reads TGCGCCAGCAGCCAGTCCCGGCGGGGCTTGGACAATGAGCAGTTCTTC.

The chain has TRBV19 and TRBJ2-4, with 9 bases aligning to TRBD1. This CDR3 is built from 16 residues. The germline V gene encodes CDR1 LNHDA and CDR2 SQIVND (reference sequence). V lost 1 base, J lost 5 bases, and 6 bases stayed unmatched. For the CDR3, the DNA is TGTGCCAGTAGTATAGGGGGACAGGGCTTCGAAAACATTCAGTACTTC. This encodes CASSIGGQGFENIQYF.

This chain joins TRBV12-3 or TRBV12-4 and TRBJ2-4; weak D call: TRBD2 (6 bases). V was shortened by 3 bases and J by 3 bases, with 9 bases between the two germline ends. CDR3 length: 14 amino acids. CDR3 sequence (DNA): TGTGCCAGCAGTTTCGAGGAGGGCAAAAACATTCAGTACTTC. Protein: CASSFEEGKNIQYF.

This clonotype was counted ten times or more. The genes are TRBV6-2 or TRBV6-3 and TRBJ2-2; D uncertain. Germline-derived CDR1 and CDR2 are MNHEY and SVGEGT. The length of the CDR3 is 13 residues. Trimming took off 7 bases at V and 6 bases at J, with 12 bases between the two ends. CDR3 sequence: CASTDRPAGELFF. In nucleotides, the CDR3 is TGTGCCAGCACTGACCGCCCCGCCGGGGAGCTGTTTTTT.

This clonotype has more than one count but fewer than ten. The genes are TRBV5-4 and TRBJ1-6; unclear D gene. Germline CDR1 reads SGHNT; CDR2 reads YYREEE (reference sequence). Trimming pared 0 bases from V and 6 bases from J, leaving 13 bases between. The CDR3 sequence is 16 residues long. The CDR3 sequence: CASSLDDLQFNSPLHF. CDR3 sequence (DNA): TGTGCCAGCAGCTTGGATGATCTCCAGTTTAATTCACCCCTCCACTTT.

DNA of the CDR3: TGTGCCAGCAGCCAAGAGGAGAGCGGCAATGAGCAGTTCTTC. Its protein product is CASSQEESGNEQFF. The V gene is TRBV3-1, the J gene TRBJ2-1, with D possibly TRBD2 on 5 matching bases. Trimming took off 0 bases at V and 6 bases at J, with 9 bases between the two ends. This CDR3 comprises 14 residues. The germline gives CDR1 LGHDT, CDR2 YNNKEL (reference sequence).

This clonotype was observed at least ten times. The genes are TRBV10-3 and TRBJ2-1; 7 nucleotides align to TRBD1. Germline assignment: CDR1 ENHRY and CDR2 SYGVKD. The V and J ends lost 5 bases and 6 bases, in that order; junction bases with no gene match: 10. CDR3 length equals 15 residues. CDR3 in amino acids: CAISRAPGTVNEQFF. The CDR3, as DNA: TGTGCCATCAGTCGAGCTCCCGGGACAGTCAATGAGCAGTTCTTC.

The genes are TRBV12-3 or TRBV12-4 and TRBJ1-2, with D unresolved. CDR3 length: 13 amino acids. Trimming removed 3 bases from V and 4 bases from J, with 9 bases in between. CDR3 loop: CASSLRTIYGYTF. The CDR3 DNA sequence: TGTGCCAGCAGTTTGAGGACTATCTATGGCTACACCTTC.

This clonotype was picked up a small number of times. V usage is TRBV5-4 and J usage is TRBJ1-6; D gene uncertain. V lost 4 bases and J lost 3, with 8 bases in between. Per the germline V gene, CDR1 is SGHNT and CDR2 is YYREEE (reference sequence). This CDR3 is built from 14 residues. CDR3 loop: CASSLRDYNSPLHF. CDR3 coding DNA: TGTGCCAGCAGCCTCCGGGACTATAATTCACCCCTCCACTTT.

The table lists this clonotype with many counts. The V and J genes are TRBV5-1 and TRBJ2-7; D remains unclear. The germline CDR1 and CDR2 sequences are SGHRS and YFSETQ. The CDR3 is made up of 14 amino acids. The ends were cut back, 4 bases at V and 3 bases at J, with 14 bases in the middle. In DNA form, the CDR3 reads TGCGCCAGCAGCCAAGACACAGAACTCTACGAGCAGTACTTC. This gives the protein CASSQDTELYEQYF.

The genes are TRBV15 and TRBJ2-5; a weak D match, TRBD1 (6 bases). The CDR3 has 14 amino acids. Germline V CDR1 and CDR2: LNHNV, YYDKDF (reference sequence). V lost 3 bases and J lost 5, with 13 bases in between. CDR3 DNA sequence: TGTGCCACCAGCAGGGACAGACCCCCGGAGACCCAGTACTTC. Protein: CATSRDRPPETQYF.

This clonotype was found many times. V gene TRBV4-2 combines with J gene TRBJ2-3, with D uncertain. Trimming left V 0 bases short and J 4 bases short, with 8 bases between. In germline, CDR1 is LGHNA, CDR2 YNFKEQ. The CDR3 consists of 14 residues. CDR3: CASSQDQGPDTQYF. As DNA, the CDR3 is TGTGCCAGCAGCCAAGATCAAGGCCCAGATACGCAGTATTTT.